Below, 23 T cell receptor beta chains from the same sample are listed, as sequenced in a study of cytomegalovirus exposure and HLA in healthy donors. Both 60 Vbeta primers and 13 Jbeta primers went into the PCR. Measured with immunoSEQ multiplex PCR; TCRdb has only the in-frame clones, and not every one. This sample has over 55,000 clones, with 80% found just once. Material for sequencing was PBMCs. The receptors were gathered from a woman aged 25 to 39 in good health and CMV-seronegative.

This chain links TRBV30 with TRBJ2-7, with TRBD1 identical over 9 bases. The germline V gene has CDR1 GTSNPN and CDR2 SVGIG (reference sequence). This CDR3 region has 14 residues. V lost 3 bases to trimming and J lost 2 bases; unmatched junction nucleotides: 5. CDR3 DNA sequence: TGTGCCTGGAGCGGGACAGGGACGCCCTACGAGCAGTACTTC. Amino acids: CAWSGTGTPYEQYF. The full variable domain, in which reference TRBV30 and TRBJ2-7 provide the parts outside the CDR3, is SQTIHQWPATLVQPVGSPLSLECTVEGTSNPNLYWYRQAAGRGLQLLFYSVGIGQISSEVPQNLSASRPQDRQFILSSKKLLLSDSGFYLCAWSGTGTPYEQYFGPGTRLTVT.

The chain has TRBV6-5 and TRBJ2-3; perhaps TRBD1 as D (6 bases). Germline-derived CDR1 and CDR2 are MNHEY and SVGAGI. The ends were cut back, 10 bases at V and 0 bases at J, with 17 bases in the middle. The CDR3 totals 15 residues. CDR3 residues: CATGARTPSTDTQYF. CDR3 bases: TGTGCCACAGGGGCCAGGACCCCCAGCACAGATACGCAGTATTTT.

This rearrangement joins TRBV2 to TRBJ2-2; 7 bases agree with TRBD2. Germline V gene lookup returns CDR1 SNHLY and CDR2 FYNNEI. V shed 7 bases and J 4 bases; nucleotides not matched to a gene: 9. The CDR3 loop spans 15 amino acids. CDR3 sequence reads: CASNSPGGFTGELFF. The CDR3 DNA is TGTGCCAGCAACTCCCCGGGGGGATTCACCGGGGAGCTGTTTTTT.

The CDR3 is CASSLRGLNTGELFF. Here the CDR3 DNA reads TGTGCCAGCAGCTTACGGGGGTTGAACACCGGGGAGCTGTTTTTT. V usage is TRBV7-2 and J usage is TRBJ2-2, with D tentatively TRBD2 (6 bases). The CDR3 is 15 residues long. Trimming removed 2 bases at V and 1 base at J, with 8 bases between. The V gene's germline CDR1 is SGHTA and CDR2 FQGNSA.

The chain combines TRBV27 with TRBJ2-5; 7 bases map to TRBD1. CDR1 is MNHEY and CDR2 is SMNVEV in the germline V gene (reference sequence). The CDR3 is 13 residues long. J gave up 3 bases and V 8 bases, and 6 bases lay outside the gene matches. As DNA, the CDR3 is TGTGCCAGCCGTTCGACAGGGAAAGAGACCCAGTACTTC. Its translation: CASRSTGKETQYF.

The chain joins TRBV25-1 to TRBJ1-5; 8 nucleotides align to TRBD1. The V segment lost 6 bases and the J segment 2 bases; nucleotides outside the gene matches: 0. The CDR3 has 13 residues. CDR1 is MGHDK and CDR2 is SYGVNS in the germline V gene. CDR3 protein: CASRGQGNQPQHF. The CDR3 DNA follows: TGTGCCAGCAGGGGACAGGGCAATCAGCCCCAGCATTTT. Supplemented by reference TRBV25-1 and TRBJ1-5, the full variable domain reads EADIYQTPRYLVIGTGKKITLECSQTMGHDKMYWYQQDPGMELHLIHYSYGVNSTEKGDLSSESTVSRIRTEHFPLTLESARPSHTSQYLCASRGQGNQPQHFGDGTRLSIL.

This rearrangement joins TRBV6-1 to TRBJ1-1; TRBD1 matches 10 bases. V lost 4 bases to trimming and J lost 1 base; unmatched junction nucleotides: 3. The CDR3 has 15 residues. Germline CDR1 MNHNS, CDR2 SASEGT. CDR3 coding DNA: TGTGCCAGCAGTGGACGGACAGGGGGGAACACTGAAGCTTTCTTT. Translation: CASSGRTGGNTEAFF.

The CDR3 loop reads CSVGTGNANTGELFF. The CDR3 DNA is TGCAGCGTCGGGACAGGAAACGCGAACACCGGGGAGCTGTTTTTT. The J gene is TRBJ2-2, the V gene TRBV29-1; 8 nucleotides align to TRBD1. The CDR3 loop spans 15 amino acids. The V segment lost 6 bases and the J segment 0 bases; nucleotides outside the gene matches: 6. Germline V CDR1 and CDR2: SQVTM, ANQGSEA.

CDR3 residues: CASNVGTGWGEQFF. Written as DNA, the CDR3 is TGTGCCAGCAACGTCGGGACAGGGTGGGGTGAGCAGTTCTTC. The gene calls are TRBV6-1 and TRBJ2-1; 9 positions agree with TRBD1. Germline CDR1 and CDR2: MNHNS and SASEGT. Trimming removed 7 bases from V and 9 bases from J; junction bases left unmatched: 10. This CDR3 spans 14 amino acids.

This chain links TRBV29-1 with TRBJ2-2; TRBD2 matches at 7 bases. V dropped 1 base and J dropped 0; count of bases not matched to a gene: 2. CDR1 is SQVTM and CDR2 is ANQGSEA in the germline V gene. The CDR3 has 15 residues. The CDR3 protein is CSVEGAGANTGELFF. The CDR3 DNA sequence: TGCAGCGTTGAAGGGGCGGGGGCGAACACCGGGGAGCTGTTTTTT.

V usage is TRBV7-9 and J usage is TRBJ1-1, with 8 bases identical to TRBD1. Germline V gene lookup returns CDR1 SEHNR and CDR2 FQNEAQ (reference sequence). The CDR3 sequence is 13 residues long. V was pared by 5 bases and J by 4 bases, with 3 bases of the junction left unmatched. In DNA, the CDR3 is TGTGCCAGCAGCATCGACAGGGGCACTGAAGCTTTCTTT. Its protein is CASSIDRGTEAFF.

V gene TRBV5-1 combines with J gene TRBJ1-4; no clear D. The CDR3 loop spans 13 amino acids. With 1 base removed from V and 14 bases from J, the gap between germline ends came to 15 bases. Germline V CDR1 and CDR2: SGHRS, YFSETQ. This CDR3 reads CASSLYAGQSLFF. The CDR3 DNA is TGCGCCAGCAGCTTGTACGCAGGCCAGAGCCTGTTTTTT.

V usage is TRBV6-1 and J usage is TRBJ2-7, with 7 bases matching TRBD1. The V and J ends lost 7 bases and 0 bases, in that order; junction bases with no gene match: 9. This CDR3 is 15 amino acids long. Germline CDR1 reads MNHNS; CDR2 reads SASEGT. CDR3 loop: CASKDRPNSSYEQYF. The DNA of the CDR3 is TGTGCCAGCAAGGACAGGCCAAACTCCTCCTACGAGCAGTACTTC.

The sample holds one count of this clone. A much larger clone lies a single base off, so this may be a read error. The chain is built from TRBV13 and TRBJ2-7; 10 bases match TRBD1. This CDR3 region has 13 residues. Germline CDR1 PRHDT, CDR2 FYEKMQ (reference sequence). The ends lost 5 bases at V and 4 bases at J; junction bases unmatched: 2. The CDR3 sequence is CASSGQGGYEQYF. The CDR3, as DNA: TGTGCCAGCAGCGGACAGGGGGGGTACGAGCAGTACTTC.

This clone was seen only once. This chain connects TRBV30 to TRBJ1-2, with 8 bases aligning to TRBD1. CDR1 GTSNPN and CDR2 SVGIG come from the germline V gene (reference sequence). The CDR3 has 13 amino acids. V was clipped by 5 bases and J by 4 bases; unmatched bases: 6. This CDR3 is CAWGTGSFYGYTF. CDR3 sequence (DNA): TGTGCCTGGGGGACAGGCTCTTTCTATGGCTACACCTTC.

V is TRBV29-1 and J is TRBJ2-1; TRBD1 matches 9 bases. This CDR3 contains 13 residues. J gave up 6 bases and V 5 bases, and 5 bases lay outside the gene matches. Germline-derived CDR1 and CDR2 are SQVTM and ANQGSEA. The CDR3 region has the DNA TGCAGCGTTAACAGGGGGCCCTTCAATGAGCAGTTCTTC. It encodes CSVNRGPFNEQFF.

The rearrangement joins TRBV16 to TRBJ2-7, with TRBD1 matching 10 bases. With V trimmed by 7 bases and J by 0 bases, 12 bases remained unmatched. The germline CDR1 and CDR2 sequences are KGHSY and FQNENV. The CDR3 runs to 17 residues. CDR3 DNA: TGTGCCAGCACCCGGGGAGACAGGGGGCCGAGCTCCTACGAGCAGTACTTC. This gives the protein CASTRGDRGPSSYEQYF.

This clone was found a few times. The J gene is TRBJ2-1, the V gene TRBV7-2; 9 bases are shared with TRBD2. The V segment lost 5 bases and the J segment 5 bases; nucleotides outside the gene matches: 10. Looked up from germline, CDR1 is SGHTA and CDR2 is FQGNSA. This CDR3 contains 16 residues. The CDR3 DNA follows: TGTGCCAGCAGCCGAGGGGCTAGCGGGATCGACAATGAGCAGTTCTTC. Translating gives CASSRGASGIDNEQFF.

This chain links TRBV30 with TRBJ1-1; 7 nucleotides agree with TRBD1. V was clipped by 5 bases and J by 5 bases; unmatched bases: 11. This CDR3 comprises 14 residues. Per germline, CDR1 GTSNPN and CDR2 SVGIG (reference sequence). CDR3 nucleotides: TGTGCCTGGCCCCGACAGGGAAAATGTACTGAAGCTTTCTTT. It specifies CAWPRQGKCTEAFF.

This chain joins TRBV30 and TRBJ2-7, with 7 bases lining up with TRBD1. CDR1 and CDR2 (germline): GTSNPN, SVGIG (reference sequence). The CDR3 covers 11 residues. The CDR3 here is CARQGSYEQYF. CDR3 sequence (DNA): TGTGCTCGACAGGGTTCCTACGAGCAGTACTTC.

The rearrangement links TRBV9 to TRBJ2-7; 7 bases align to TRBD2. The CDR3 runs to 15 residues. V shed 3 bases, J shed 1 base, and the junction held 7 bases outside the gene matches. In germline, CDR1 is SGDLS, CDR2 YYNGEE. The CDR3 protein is CASSARGIDSYEQYF. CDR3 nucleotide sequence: TGTGCCAGCAGCGCGCGGGGGATTGATTCCTACGAGCAGTACTTC.

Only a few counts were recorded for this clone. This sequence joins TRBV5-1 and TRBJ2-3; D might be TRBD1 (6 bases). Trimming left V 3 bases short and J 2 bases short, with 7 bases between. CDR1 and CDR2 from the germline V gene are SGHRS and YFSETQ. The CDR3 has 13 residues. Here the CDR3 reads CASSYRVTDTQYF. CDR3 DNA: TGCGCCAGCAGCTACAGGGTCACAGATACGCAGTATTTT.

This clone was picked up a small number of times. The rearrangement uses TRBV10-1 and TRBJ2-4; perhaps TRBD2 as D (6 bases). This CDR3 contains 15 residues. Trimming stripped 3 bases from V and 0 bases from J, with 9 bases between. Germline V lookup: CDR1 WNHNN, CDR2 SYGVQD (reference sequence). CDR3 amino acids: CASSDGGVAKNIQYF. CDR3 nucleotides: TGCGCCAGCAGTGATGGAGGGGTAGCCAAAAACATTCAGTACTTC.